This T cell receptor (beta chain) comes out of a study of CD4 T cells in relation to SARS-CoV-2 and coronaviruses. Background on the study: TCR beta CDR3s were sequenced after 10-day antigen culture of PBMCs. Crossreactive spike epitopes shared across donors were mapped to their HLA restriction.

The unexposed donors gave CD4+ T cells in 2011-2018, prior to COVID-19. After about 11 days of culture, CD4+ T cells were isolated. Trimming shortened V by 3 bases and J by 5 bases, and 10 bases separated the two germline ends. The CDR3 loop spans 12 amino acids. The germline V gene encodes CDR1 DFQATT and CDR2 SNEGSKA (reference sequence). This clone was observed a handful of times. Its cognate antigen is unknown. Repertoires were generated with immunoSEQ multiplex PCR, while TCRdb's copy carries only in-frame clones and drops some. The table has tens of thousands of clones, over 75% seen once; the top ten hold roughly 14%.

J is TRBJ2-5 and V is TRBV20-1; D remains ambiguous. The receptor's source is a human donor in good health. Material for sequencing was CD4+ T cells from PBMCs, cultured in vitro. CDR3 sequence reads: CSASLSEETQYF. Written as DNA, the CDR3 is TGCAGTGCTAGTCTCTCAGAGGAGACCCAGTACTTC.